This note documents a single TCR beta chain sequence. CDR3 size: 16 residues. The V segment lost 3 bases and the J segment 3 bases; nucleotides outside the gene matches: 9. Germline V gene sequence: CDR1 SGHVS, CDR2 FQNEAQ. The data were taken from a study of blood T cell repertoires in COVID-19. Profiled with immunoSEQ multiplex PCR; TCRdb holds only in-frame clones, not every one. The sample lists around 120,000 clones; about 92% were seen once. Material: peripheral blood. This TCR derives from a man aged 50 or older with active COVID-19. This sequence joins TRBV7-8 and TRBJ2-3, with TRBD2 matching 7 bases. CDR3 sequence (DNA): TGTGCCAGCAGCTTCGGGGCGGGAGTTAGGACAGATACGCAGTATTTT. As protein: CASSFGAGVRTDTQYF.